This T cell receptor beta chain is drawn from a study of blood T cell repertoires in COVID-19. Across the whole study: PBMCs, B-cell-depleted T cells, or T cells were the source of the cDNA or gDNA that made up the material.

CDR3 length: 16 amino acids. From germline, CDR1 is LNHDA and CDR2 SQIVND (reference sequence). V lost 4 bases to trimming and J lost 9 bases; unmatched junction nucleotides: 7. In the authors' methods: It was from reference gene primer amplification that nucleated cell counts were estimated. Sequencing used immunoSEQ multiplex PCR; TCRdb keeps in-frame clones, though not all of them. The V and J calls and clone size are taken from that table; D and trimming were inferred from the DNA. The table shows fewer than 400,000 clones, with over 75% occurring only once. This clonotype originated in a man in his thirties or forties who had recovered from COVID-19. V and J are TRBV19 and TRBJ2-1; 15 bases agree with TRBD2. Sequenced input: PBMCs or T cells enriched from blood (not recorded which). The CDR3 reads CASSRGLAGGHGEQFF. CDR3 bases: TGTGCCAGTAGTAGGGGACTAGCGGGGGGACACGGTGAGCAGTTCTTC.